This T cell receptor (beta chain) was observed in a study of T cells after yellow fever vaccination. Conversion of TCR transcripts into cDNA relied on 5'RACE template switching, which added a universal primer site and UMIs. TCRdb re-analysed the 5' RACE reads in MiXCR, keeping a single row per CDR3 protein. Among about 340,000 distinct CDR3 sequences listed, roughly 4% were seen once. CDR1 and CDR2 (germline): SGHAT, FQNNGV. The trim removed 5 bases at V and 6 bases at J, leaving 13 bases unmatched. This CDR3 spans 16 amino acids. Concerning this clonotype: Its matching antigen is unknown.

Findings and caveats of the study: Among all clonotypes, a small share was observed in both CD4 and CD8 compartments. The booster saw the reappearance of most primary-vaccination clones (roughly 95% CD4, around 90% CD8).

This sequence originates from a man aged 18 to 29 who received the YFV17D yellow fever vaccine. The sample consisted of PBMCs, taken 5 days after the yellow fever booster vaccination. The rearrangement joins TRBV11-2 to TRBJ2-1; 7 nucleotides line up with TRBD1. The CDR3 here is CASSHIKGAGPNEQFF. The CDR3 DNA reads as TGTGCCAGCAGCCATATCAAGGGGGCTGGACCCAATGAGCAGTTCTTC.